This T cell receptor (beta chain) was captured in a study of response to subunit inactivated influenza vaccine. Study-wide results and limits: The authors suggested that few new T cells are recruited per seasonal influenza vaccination.

V lost 0 bases, J lost 1 base, and 1 base stayed unmatched. CDR1 SGHDT and CDR2 YYEEEE come from the germline V gene. The CDR3 length is 16 residues. Regarding this clonotype: Its antigen is unidentified.

One entry per CDR3 protein, called by TCRdb with MiXCR from the RT-PCR reads. The repertoire holds 500,000 or so distinct CDR3 sequences, with approximately 11% as singletons. The chain couples TRBV5-6 to TRBJ2-1; 10 bases line up with TRBD2. The sequence derives from a man aged 50 or older who received an inactivated influenza vaccine. Sequenced material: PBMCs from blood, taken about 6 weeks after vaccination. CDR3 protein: CASSLGTSGSYNEQFF. The CDR3 DNA reads TGTGCCAGCAGCTTGGGGACTAGCGGTTCCTACAATGAGCAGTTCTTC.